What follows are 4 T cell receptor beta chains derived from one specimen sequenced in a study of cytomegalovirus exposure and HLA in healthy donors (TCRdb year 2017). The library was built by means of the immunoSEQ multiplex PCR assay. For the multiplex PCR, a mixture combining 60 forward primers for TCR Vbeta segments and 13 reverse primers for TCR Jbeta segments was used. The immuneACCESS repertoire file appears here via TCRdb, limited to in-frame rearrangements. These files lack a portion of the clones; in checked studies, under half of the deficit traces to unresolved V genes, and the cause of the others is not known. This sample has over 50,000 clones in its table, and about 63% of those were observed once. Of the sample, around 17% is held by the ten largest clones. The sequenced sample was PBMCs. These receptors were obtained from a man aged 40-49 years in good health and CMV-seropositive.

The J gene is TRBJ2-3, the V gene TRBV13, with 7 bases aligning to TRBD2. The V and J ends lost 0 bases and 0 bases, in that order; junction bases with no gene match: 3. The CDR3 is made up of 16 amino acids. CDR1 and CDR2 from the germline V gene are PRHDT and FYEKMQ (reference sequence). The DNA of the CDR3 is TGTGCCAGCAGCTTAGGTCAGCGGGGCAGCACAGATACGCAGTATTTT. Its translation: CASSLGQRGSTDTQYF.

The chain couples TRBV9 to TRBJ2-3, with TRBD2 matching 7 bases. V was pared by 0 bases and J by 6 bases, with 4 bases of the junction left unmatched. The CDR3 is made up of 14 amino acids. The germline CDR1 and CDR2 sequences are SGDLS and YYNGEE. CDR3 nucleotide sequence: TGTGCCAGCAGCGTAGCTGCACTAGCGGATACGCAGTATTTT. Translating it yields CASSVAALADTQYF.

This clone has only one observation. The V and J genes are TRBV4-1 and TRBJ1-1, with 8 bases aligning to TRBD1. Germline assignment: CDR1 MGHRA and CDR2 YSYEKL. V lost 9 bases and J lost 5; bases outside the gene matches: 5. This CDR3 has 12 residues. DNA for the CDR3: TGCGCCAGTGCAGGGGGCCGGACTGAAGCTTTCTTT. Translated, it gives CASAGGRTEAFF.

This rearrangement joins TRBV4-2 to TRBJ2-7, with D maybe TRBD2 (6 bases). Germline V gives CDR1 LGHNA, CDR2 YNFKEQ. V dropped 4 bases and J dropped 0 bases, with 13 bases sitting between them. The CDR3 sequence is 15 residues long. CDR3 bases: TGTGCCAGCAGCCGGGACTTTCCCAGCTCCTACGAGCAGTACTTC. Its protein product is CASSRDFPSSYEQYF.